The text below deals with one TCR beta chain. This specimen comes from a study of blood T cell repertoires in COVID-19. For the study at large: In each case, the material was cDNA or gDNA derived from T cells, B-cell-depleted T cells, or PBMCs.

Germline V lookup: CDR1 SGDLS, CDR2 YYNGEE. V lost 5 bases to trimming and J lost 5 bases, with 13 bases between them. The CDR3 sequence is 13 residues long. Original analysis: How many nucleated cells were present was estimated from reference gene primer amplification. Repertoires were generated with immunoSEQ multiplex PCR, while TCRdb's copy carries only in-frame clones and drops some. The DNA gave D and trimming, while V, J and clone size come from that table. Of a few hundred thousand clones in the sample, approximately 84% are singletons; the top ten hold about 2%. The sequence came from a man between 35 and 55 years old with active or convalescent COVID-19. V usage is TRBV9 and J usage is TRBJ1-2, with D unresolved. Sequences were obtained from peripheral blood. CDR3 bases: TGTGCCAGCAGGCGGTCGGGGAAATATGGCTACACCTTC. Translation: CASRRSGKYGYTF.